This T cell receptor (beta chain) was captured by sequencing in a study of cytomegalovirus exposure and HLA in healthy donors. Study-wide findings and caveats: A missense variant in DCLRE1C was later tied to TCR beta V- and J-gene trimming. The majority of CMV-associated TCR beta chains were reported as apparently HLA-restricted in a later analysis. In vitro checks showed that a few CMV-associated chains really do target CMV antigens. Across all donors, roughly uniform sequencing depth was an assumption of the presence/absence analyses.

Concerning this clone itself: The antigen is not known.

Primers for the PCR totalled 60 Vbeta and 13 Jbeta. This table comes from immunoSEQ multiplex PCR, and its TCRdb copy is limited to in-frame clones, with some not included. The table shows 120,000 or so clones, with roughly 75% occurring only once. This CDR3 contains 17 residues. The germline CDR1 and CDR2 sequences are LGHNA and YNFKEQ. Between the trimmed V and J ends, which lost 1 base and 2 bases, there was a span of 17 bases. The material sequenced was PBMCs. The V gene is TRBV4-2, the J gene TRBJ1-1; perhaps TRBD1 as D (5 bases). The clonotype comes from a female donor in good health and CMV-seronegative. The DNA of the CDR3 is TGTGCCAGCAGCCAAGTAGTCCTGGACACAATAAACACTGAAGCTTTCTTT. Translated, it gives CASSQVVLDTINTEAFF.